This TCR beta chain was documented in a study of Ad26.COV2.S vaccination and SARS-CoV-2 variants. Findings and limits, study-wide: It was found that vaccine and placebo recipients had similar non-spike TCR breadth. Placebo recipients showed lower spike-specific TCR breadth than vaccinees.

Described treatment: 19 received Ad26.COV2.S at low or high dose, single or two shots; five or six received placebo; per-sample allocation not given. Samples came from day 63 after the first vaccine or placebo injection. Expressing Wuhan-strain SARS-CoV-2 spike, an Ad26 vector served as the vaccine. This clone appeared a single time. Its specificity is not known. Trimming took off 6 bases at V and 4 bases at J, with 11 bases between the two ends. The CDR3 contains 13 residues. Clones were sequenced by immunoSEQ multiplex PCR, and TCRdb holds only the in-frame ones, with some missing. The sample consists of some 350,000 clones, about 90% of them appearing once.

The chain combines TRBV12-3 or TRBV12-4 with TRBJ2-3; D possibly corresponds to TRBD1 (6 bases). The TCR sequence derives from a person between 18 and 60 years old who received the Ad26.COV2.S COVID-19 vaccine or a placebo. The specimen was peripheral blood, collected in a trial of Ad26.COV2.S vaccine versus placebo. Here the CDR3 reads CASRQGWADTQYF. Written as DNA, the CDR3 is TGTGCCAGCAGACAGGGTTGGGCAGATACGCAGTATTTT.